Below, 9 T cell receptor beta chains from the same sample are listed, as sequenced in a study of OX40 agonist ivuxolimab in advanced cancers. The assay was immunoSEQ multiplex PCR, and TCRdb's table has in-frame clones only and misses some. The sample records 20,000 or so clones, about 79% being singletons. The sequences come from CD4+ or CD8+ T cells sorted from blood, collected in a trial of the OX40 agonist ivuxolimab. These receptors were collected from an adult with an advanced solid tumor such as melanoma, head and neck, liver or kidney cancer.

The chain joins TRBV7-3 to TRBJ2-2, with 9 bases fitting TRBD1. V was clipped by 4 bases and J by 3 bases; unmatched bases: 3. CDR3 size: 15 residues. CDR1 SGHTA and CDR2 FQGTGA come from the germline V gene. The CDR3 reads CASSSGTGYTGELFF. The DNA for the CDR3 is TGTGCCAGCAGCTCAGGGACAGGGTACACCGGGGAGCTGTTTTTT.

This rearrangement joins TRBV7-9 to TRBJ2-4, with D unresolved. CDR1 SEHNR and CDR2 FQNEAQ come from the germline V gene (reference sequence). Trimming left V 4 bases short and J 6 bases short, with 10 bases between. The CDR3 loop spans 13 amino acids. DNA of the CDR3: TGTGCCAGCAGCTCAGTGGATGGAAACATTCAGTACTTC. Amino acid sequence: CASSSVDGNIQYF.

This rearrangement joins TRBV5-6 to TRBJ2-7; 7 bases are shared with TRBD2. V lost 0 bases, J lost 3 bases, and 3 bases stayed unmatched. The germline V gene has CDR1 SGHDT and CDR2 YYEEEE. CDR3 length equals 14 residues. CDR3 DNA: TGTGCCAGCAGCTTGGGGGGACTATACTACGAGCAGTACTTC. It yields the protein CASSLGGLYYEQYF.

The V gene is TRBV6-5, the J gene TRBJ2-1; D not resolved. V dropped 7 bases and J dropped 0 bases, with 7 bases sitting between them. Germline V lookup: CDR1 MNHEY, CDR2 SVGAGI. The length of the CDR3 is 13 residues. CDR3 bases: TGTGCCAGCAAGGCCTACTCCTACAATGAGCAGTTCTTC. Translation: CASKAYSYNEQFF.

This clone was seen at least ten times. The chain is built from TRBV28 and TRBJ1-6; no clear D gene. The CDR3 loop spans 12 amino acids. Germline V gene lookup returns CDR1 MDHEN and CDR2 SYDVKM. V was trimmed by 7 bases and J by 12 bases, leaving 13 bases between them. This CDR3 is CASTLPRGPLHF. CDR3 sequence (DNA): TGTGCCAGCACATTACCCCGTGGACCCCTCCACTTT.

In its sample, this clone was seen once. The CDR3 loop reads CASSPGTSGPLDTQYF. The CDR3 bases are TGTGCCAGCAGCCCCGGGACTAGCGGTCCGTTAGATACGCAGTATTTT. J is TRBJ2-3 and V is TRBV5-8, with 11 bases lining up with TRBD2. The CDR3 loop spans 16 amino acids. J was trimmed by 5 bases and V by 4 bases; bases with no gene match: 9. Per germline, CDR1 SGHTS and CDR2 YDEGEE.

This clone is medium-sized by share. The chain recombines TRBV6-4 with TRBJ1-1; possible D gene TRBD1, 5 bases. V was cut by 6 bases and J by 4 bases, with 18 bases left in between. CDR3 length equals 15 residues. CDR1 and CDR2 (germline): MRHNA, SNTAGT. CDR3 in amino acids: CASSPGQGGSTEAFF. The CDR3 DNA reads TGTGCCAGCAGCCCCGGGCAGGGAGGAAGCACTGAAGCTTTCTTT.

The rearrangement uses TRBV9 and TRBJ1-3; D gene unclear. This CDR3 has 12 residues. Per the germline V gene, CDR1 is SGDLS and CDR2 is YYNGEE. V gave up 5 bases and J gave up 0 bases, with 3 bases separating them. For the CDR3, the DNA is TGTGCCAGCAGAGACTCTGGAAACACCATATATTTT. It encodes CASRDSGNTIYF.

The V gene is TRBV6-5, the J gene TRBJ2-7; 7 nucleotides agree with TRBD1. Germline V lookup: CDR1 MNHEY, CDR2 SVGAGI. V was clipped by 6 bases and J by 3 bases; unmatched bases: 11. The CDR3 loop spans 15 amino acids. Written as DNA, the CDR3 is TGTGCCAGCAGCCTCCTAACCGGGACAGTCTACGAGCAGTACTTC. It codes for CASSLLTGTVYEQYF.